The 24 T cell receptor beta chains in this list originate from one sample, sequenced in a study of blood T cell repertoires in COVID-19. Assay: immunoSEQ multiplex PCR; the TCRdb copy retains only in-frame clones and omits some. The sample consists of 150,000 or so clones, 82% of them appearing once. The sample comprised peripheral blood. The receptors were sampled from a woman aged 40-49 years with COVID-19, enrolled during active disease.

The chain has TRBV3-1 (or the pseudogene TRBV3-2) and TRBJ2-2, with 9 bases lining up with TRBD1. CDR1 is LGHDT and CDR2 is YNNKEL in the germline V gene (reference sequence). CDR3 length: 16 amino acids. Trimming removed 4 bases from V and 4 bases from J; junction bases left unmatched: 7. The CDR3 DNA is TGTGCCAGCAGCCGCAATACAGGGGGCGGCACCGGGGAGCTGTTTTTT. It translates to CASSRNTGGGTGELFF.

The V and J genes are TRBV7-6 and TRBJ2-3; TRBD2 might be the D (5 bases). This CDR3 is 15 amino acids long. Trimming removed 2 bases from V and 4 bases from J, with 13 bases in between. CDR1 is SGHVS, CDR2 FNYEAQ, per germline. The CDR3 reads CASSLLGGSSDTQYF. The DNA of the CDR3 is TGTGCCAGCAGCTTACTCGGAGGATCTTCAGATACGCAGTATTTT. Supplemented by reference TRBV7-6 and TRBJ2-3, the full variable domain reads GAGVSQSPRYKVTKRGQDVALRCDPISGHVSLYWYRQALGQGPEFLTYFNYEAQQDKSGLPNDRFSAERPEGSISTLTIQRTEQRDSAMYRCASSLLGGSSDTQYFGPGTRLTVL.

The sample holds many counts of this clone. This sequence joins TRBV27 and TRBJ2-5; D is perhaps TRBD1 (5 bases). Trimming removed 5 bases from V and 1 base from J, with 14 bases in between. Germline CDR1 MNHEY, CDR2 SMNVEV (reference sequence). This CDR3 spans 15 amino acids. CDR3 residues: CASSALPGIQETQYF. DNA of the CDR3: TGTGCCAGCAGTGCGTTACCAGGGATCCAAGAGACCCAGTACTTC.

V is TRBV6-5 and J is TRBJ2-3; no clear D gene. Germline-derived CDR1 and CDR2 are MNHEY and SVGAGI. This CDR3 has 11 residues. V was clipped by 6 bases and J by 4 bases, with 5 bases between them. CDR3 residues: CASRDSDTQYF. In DNA, the CDR3 is TGTGCCAGCAGAGACTCAGATACGCAGTATTTT.

The gene calls are TRBV30 and TRBJ1-1, with D possibly matching TRBD1 (5 bases). The V and J ends lost 2 bases and 6 bases respectively, with 13 bases between them. Germline V lookup: CDR1 GTSNPN, CDR2 SVGIG (reference sequence). The CDR3 has 13 amino acids. This chain's CDR3 is CAWSRTGGSEAFF. For the CDR3, the DNA is TGTGCCTGGAGTCGTACGGGGGGGTCTGAAGCTTTCTTT.

V usage is TRBV7-8 and J usage is TRBJ2-7; 11 bases fit TRBD2. The V gene's germline CDR1 is SGHVS and CDR2 FQNEAQ. J was trimmed by 4 bases and V by 5 bases; bases with no gene match: 4. The length of the CDR3 is 14 residues. The CDR3 DNA reads TGTGCCAGCAGCAAACTAGCGGGAGCTTACGAGCAGTACTTC. Translating gives CASSKLAGAYEQYF.

V and J are TRBV7-3 and TRBJ2-3, with TRBD2 matching over 9 bases. V shed 2 bases and J 5 bases; nucleotides not matched to a gene: 5. Germline V CDR1 and CDR2: SGHTA, FQGTGA. This CDR3 has 15 amino acids. The CDR3 sequence: CASSLAGGQVDTQYF. CDR3 coding DNA: TGTGCCAGCAGCTTAGCGGGAGGGCAGGTAGATACGCAGTATTTT.

The chain links TRBV2 to TRBJ2-7, with 9 positions matching TRBD1. J was trimmed by 5 bases and V by 6 bases; bases with no gene match: 5. The CDR3 spans 13 residues. The germline V gene has CDR1 SNHLY and CDR2 FYNNEI. CDR3 nucleotide sequence: TGTGCCAGCAGCTGGGACAGGGTGAACGAGCAGTACGTC. This translates into CASSWDRVNEQYV.

The chain employs TRBV19 and TRBJ2-5; 7 nucleotides agree with TRBD1. CDR1 is LNHDA and CDR2 is SQIVND in the germline V gene (reference sequence). This CDR3 contains 16 residues. Trimming cost V 3 bases and J 0 bases; bases outside gene matches: 7. The CDR3 sequence: CASSMGTAMYQETQYF. The CDR3 nucleotides read TGTGCCAGTAGTATGGGGACAGCCATGTACCAAGAGACCCAGTACTTC.

The genes are TRBV19 and TRBJ1-2; TRBD1 matches at 7 bases. V shed 5 bases and J 6 bases; nucleotides not matched to a gene: 6. Germline lookup yields CDR1 LNHDA and CDR2 SQIVND (reference sequence). This CDR3 is 13 amino acids long. Written as DNA, the CDR3 is TGTGCCAGTAGTGCACAGGGGTATGATGGCTACACCTTC. Translating it yields CASSAQGYDGYTF.

The chain recombines TRBV6-6 with TRBJ2-5; weak D call: TRBD1 (6 bases). Germline assignment: CDR1 MNHNY and CDR2 SVGAGI (reference sequence). With 5 bases removed from V and 1 base from J, the gap between germline ends came to 20 bases. The CDR3 totals 17 residues. The CDR3 is CASSPGQISTSQETQYF. The CDR3 nucleotides are TGTGCCAGCAGTCCCGGACAGATTTCCACTTCCCAAGAGACCCAGTACTTC.

CDR3 region: CASSYPGSTQRRETQYF. CDR3 sequence (DNA): TGTGCCAGCAGTTATCCAGGGTCAACGCAACGAAGGGAGACCCAGTACTTC. V usage is TRBV6-2 or TRBV6-3 and J usage is TRBJ2-5; perhaps TRBD1 as D (5 bases). Trimming took 3 bases from V and 5 from J, leaving 22 bases between them. Germline CDR1 MNHEY, CDR2 SVGEGT. This CDR3 spans 17 amino acids.

This clone has only one observation. As DNA, the CDR3 is TGTGCCAGTAGTATAGGGAGAGGCACGGATTATAGCAATCAGCCCCAGCATTTT. Translation gives CASSIGRGTDYSNQPQHF. The chain employs TRBV19 and TRBJ1-5; no firm D call. CDR1 and CDR2 (germline): LNHDA, SQIVND (reference sequence). V dropped 1 base and J dropped 0 bases, with 16 bases sitting between them. The CDR3 spans 18 residues.

The gene calls are TRBV7-6 and TRBJ1-3, with D maybe TRBD1 (5 bases). Germline-derived CDR1 and CDR2 are SGHVS and FNYEAQ. The ends were cut back, 5 bases at V and 0 bases at J, with 17 bases in the middle. This CDR3 is built from 17 residues. The CDR3 DNA reads TGTGCCAGCAGCCCCCGGGGGGGAAGCAGCTCTGGAAACACCATATATTTT. Translation gives CASSPRGGSSSGNTIYF.

V is TRBV9 and J is TRBJ1-1, with 9 nucleotides matching TRBD1. After removal of 5 bases from V and 0 bases from J, the junction contained 8 bases not matched to a gene. CDR3 size: 16 residues. Germline CDR1 SGDLS, CDR2 YYNGEE. CDR3 nucleotides: TGTGCCAGCAGTGATTTCGACAGGGGGTTGAACACTGAAGCTTTCTTT. This encodes CASSDFDRGLNTEAFF.

The CDR3 spells CASTRDPSSTDTQYF. The CDR3 coding sequence is TGTGCCAGCACGCGGGACCCCTCTAGCACAGATACGCAGTATTTT. This chain joins TRBV11-1 and TRBJ2-3; D might be TRBD2 (6 bases). Germline assignment: CDR1 SGHAT and CDR2 FQDESV (reference sequence). CDR3 size: 15 residues. The germline V and J ends were trimmed by 7 bases and 0 bases, with 14 bases remaining between them.

The sample holds a few counts of this clone. This CDR3 is CASSPTGVSGDNSPLHF. CDR3 in DNA: TGTGCCAGCAGCCCGACCGGGGTATCGGGAGATAATTCACCCCTCCACTTT. This sequence joins TRBV5-4 and TRBJ1-6; D unresolved. This CDR3 contains 17 residues. Trimming pared 4 bases from V and 5 bases from J, leaving 19 bases between. Germline V gene data show CDR1 as SGHNT and CDR2 as YYREEE (reference sequence).

The V gene is TRBV5-4, the J gene TRBJ2-3, with D uncertain. Germline V lookup: CDR1 SGHNT, CDR2 YYREEE (reference sequence). The CDR3 is made up of 15 amino acids. With 0 bases removed from V and 0 bases from J, the gap between germline ends came to 8 bases. CDR3 in DNA: TGTGCCAGCAGCTTGGGACTTACTAGCACAGATACGCAGTATTTT. It translates to CASSLGLTSTDTQYF.

This clone was counted only a few times. V usage is TRBV4-2 and J usage is TRBJ2-3; 10 bases map to TRBD2. The CDR3 is 15 residues long. V shed 4 bases and J 3 bases; nucleotides not matched to a gene: 4. CDR1 and CDR2 (germline): LGHNA, YNFKEQ. CDR3 protein: CASSPSGGLTDTQYF. As DNA, the CDR3 is TGTGCCAGCAGCCCTAGCGGGGGATTAACAGATACGCAGTATTTT.

This clone appeared once. The rearrangement uses TRBV6-5 and TRBJ2-7; 9 nucleotides line up with TRBD2. CDR3 length: 16 amino acids. Germline trimming cut 3 bases from V and 3 bases from J; bases unmatched to any gene: 9. Germline V gene lookup returns CDR1 MNHEY and CDR2 SVGAGI. The CDR3 spells CASSYVGAGGYYEQYF. As DNA, the CDR3 is TGTGCCAGCAGTTATGTCGGAGCGGGAGGATACTACGAGCAGTACTTC.

This clone came up a few times. The chain employs TRBV19 and TRBJ2-7; possible D gene TRBD1, 6 bases. In germline, CDR1 is LNHDA, CDR2 SQIVND (reference sequence). V gave up 6 bases and J gave up 4 bases, with 22 bases separating them. The CDR3 covers 16 residues. This CDR3 is CASRSPGGENTYEQYF. The CDR3 DNA reads TGTGCCAGTAGATCCCCTGGGGGCGAGAACACATACGAGCAGTACTTC.

CDR3 DNA sequence: TGTGCCAGTATCGACAGATTACAAGAGACCCAGTACTTC. Protein: CASIDRLQETQYF. The genes are TRBV19 and TRBJ2-5, with a tentative D call TRBD1 (5 bases). The germline V gene encodes CDR1 LNHDA and CDR2 SQIVND (reference sequence). CDR3 length equals 13 residues. V lost 7 bases and J lost 2, with 11 bases in between. Drawing the rest from reference TRBV19 and TRBJ2-5, the complete variable domain is DGGITQSPKYLFRKEGQNVTLSCEQNLNHDAMYWYRQDPGQGLRLIYYSQIVNDFQKGDIAEGYSVSREKKESFPLTVTSAQKNPTAFYLCASIDRLQETQYFGPGTRLLVL.

As for this clone: This same CDR3 is encoded by further DNA sequences in the sample. The CDR3 region is CASSSPGQGNTIYF. The CDR3 DNA reads TGTGCCAGCAGCTCACCGGGACAAGGAAACACCATATATTTT. The V call is TRBV7-9, the J call TRBJ1-3, with a possible D match to TRBD1 (6 bases). This CDR3 is built from 14 residues. V was shortened by 4 bases and J by 4 bases, with 11 bases between the two germline ends. Germline V CDR1 and CDR2: SEHNR, FQNEAQ (reference sequence).

The rearrangement uses TRBV27 and TRBJ2-1; TRBD2 agrees at 7 bases. The CDR3 contains 14 residues. V gave up 5 bases and J gave up 4 bases; unmatched junction bases: 5. Germline V CDR1 and CDR2: MNHEY, SMNVEV (reference sequence). The CDR3 loop is CASSSGTRYNEQFF. The CDR3 nucleotides read TGTGCCAGCAGTAGCGGGACTCGGTACAATGAGCAGTTCTTC.